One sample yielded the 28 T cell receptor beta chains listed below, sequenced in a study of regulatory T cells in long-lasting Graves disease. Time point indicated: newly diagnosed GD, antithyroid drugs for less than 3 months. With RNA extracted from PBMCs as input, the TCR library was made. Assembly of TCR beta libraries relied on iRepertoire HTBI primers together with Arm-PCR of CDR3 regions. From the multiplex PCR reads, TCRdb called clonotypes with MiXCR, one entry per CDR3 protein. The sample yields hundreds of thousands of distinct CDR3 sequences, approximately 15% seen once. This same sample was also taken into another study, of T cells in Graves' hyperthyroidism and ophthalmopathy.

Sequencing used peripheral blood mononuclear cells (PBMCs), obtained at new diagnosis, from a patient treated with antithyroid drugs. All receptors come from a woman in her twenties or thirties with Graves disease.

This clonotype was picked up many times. The CDR3 region is CASRPAPSLSGELFF. The CDR3 DNA reads as TGTGCCAGCAGGCCCGCTCCTAGCCTCTCCGGGGAGCTGTTTTTT. The genes are TRBV28 and TRBJ2-2, with D perhaps matching TRBD2 (5 bases). This CDR3 is built from 15 residues. Germline CDR1 reads MDHEN; CDR2 reads SYDVKM. V lost 6 bases and J 6 bases, leaving 17 bases between the germline ends.

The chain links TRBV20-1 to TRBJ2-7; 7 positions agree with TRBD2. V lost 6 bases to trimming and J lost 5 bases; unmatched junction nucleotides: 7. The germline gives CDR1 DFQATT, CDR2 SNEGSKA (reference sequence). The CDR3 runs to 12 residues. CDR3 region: CSATGTKDEQYF. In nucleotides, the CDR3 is TGCAGTGCCACCGGGACTAAAGACGAGCAGTACTTC.

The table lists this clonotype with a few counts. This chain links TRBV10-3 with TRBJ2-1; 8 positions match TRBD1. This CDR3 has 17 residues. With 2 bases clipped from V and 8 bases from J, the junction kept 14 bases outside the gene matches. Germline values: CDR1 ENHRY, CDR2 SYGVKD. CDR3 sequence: CAISEVTGGSDYHEQFF. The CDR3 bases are TGTGCCATCAGTGAGGTCACAGGGGGGTCGGATTATCATGAGCAGTTCTTC.

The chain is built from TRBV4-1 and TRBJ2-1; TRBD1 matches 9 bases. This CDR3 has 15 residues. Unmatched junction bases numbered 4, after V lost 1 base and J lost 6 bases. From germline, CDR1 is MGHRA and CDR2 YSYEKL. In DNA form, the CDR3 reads TGCGCCAGCAGCCAAGGGACAGGGGAAGGCAATGAGCAGTTCTTC. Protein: CASSQGTGEGNEQFF.

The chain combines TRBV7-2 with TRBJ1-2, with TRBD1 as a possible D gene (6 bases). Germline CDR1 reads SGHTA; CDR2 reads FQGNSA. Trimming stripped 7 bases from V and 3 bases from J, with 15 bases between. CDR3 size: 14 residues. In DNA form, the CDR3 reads TGTGCCAGCACCCAGCAGGGGACGGACTATGGCTACACCTTC. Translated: CASTQQGTDYGYTF.

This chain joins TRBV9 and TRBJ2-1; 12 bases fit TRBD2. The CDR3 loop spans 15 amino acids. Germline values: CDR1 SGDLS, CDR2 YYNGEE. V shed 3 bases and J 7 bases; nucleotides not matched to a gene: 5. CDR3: CASSGLAGVNNEQFF. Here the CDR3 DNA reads TGTGCCAGCAGCGGACTAGCGGGAGTTAATAATGAGCAGTTCTTC.

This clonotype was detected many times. The CDR3 loop reads CASRYQGRGEKLFF. CDR3 DNA sequence: TGTGCCAGCAGATACCAGGGAAGAGGTGAAAAACTGTTTTTT. The V gene is TRBV28, the J gene TRBJ1-4, with TRBD1 as a possible D gene (5 bases). The CDR3 runs 14 residues. V gave up 6 bases and J gave up 7 bases, with 15 bases separating them. Germline CDR1 and CDR2: MDHEN and SYDVKM.

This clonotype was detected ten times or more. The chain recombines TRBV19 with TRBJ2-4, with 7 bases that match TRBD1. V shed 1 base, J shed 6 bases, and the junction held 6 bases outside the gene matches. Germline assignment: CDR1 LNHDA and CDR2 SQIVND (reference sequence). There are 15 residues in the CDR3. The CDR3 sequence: CASSIAYRGGNIQYF. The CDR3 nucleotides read TGTGCCAGTAGTATAGCCTACAGGGGTGGAAACATTCAGTACTTC. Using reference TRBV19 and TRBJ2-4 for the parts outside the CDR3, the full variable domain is DGGITQSPKYLFRKEGQNVTLSCEQNLNHDAMYWYRQDPGQGLRLIYYSQIVNDFQKGDIAEGYSVSREKKESFPLTVTSAQKNPTAFYLCASSIAYRGGNIQYFGAGTRLSVL.

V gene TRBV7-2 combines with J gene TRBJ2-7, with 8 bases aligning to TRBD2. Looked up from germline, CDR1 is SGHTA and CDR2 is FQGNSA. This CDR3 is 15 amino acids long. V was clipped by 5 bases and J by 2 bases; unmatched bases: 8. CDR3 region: CASSHTSGGPYEQYF. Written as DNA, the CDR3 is TGTGCCAGCAGCCATACTAGCGGAGGTCCCTACGAGCAGTACTTC. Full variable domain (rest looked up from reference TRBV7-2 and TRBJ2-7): GAGVSQSPSNKVTEKGKDVELRCDPISGHTALYWYRQSLGQGLEFLIYFQGNSAPDKSGLPSDRFSAERTGGSVSTLTIQRTQQEDSAVYLCASSHTSGGPYEQYFGPGTRLTVT.

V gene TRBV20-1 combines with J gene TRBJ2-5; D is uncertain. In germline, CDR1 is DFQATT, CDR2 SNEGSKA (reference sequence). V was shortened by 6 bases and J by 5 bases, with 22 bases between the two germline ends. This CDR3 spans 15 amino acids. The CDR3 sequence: CSATTGNDMGETQYF. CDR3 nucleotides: TGCAGTGCCACGACCGGCAATGACATGGGGGAGACCCAGTACTTC.

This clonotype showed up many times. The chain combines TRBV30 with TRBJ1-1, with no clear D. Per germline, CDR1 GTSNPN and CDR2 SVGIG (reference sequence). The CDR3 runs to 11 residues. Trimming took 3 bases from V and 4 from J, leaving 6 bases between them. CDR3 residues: CAWRQLTEAFF. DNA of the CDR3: TGTGCCTGGAGGCAGCTCACTGAAGCTTTCTTT. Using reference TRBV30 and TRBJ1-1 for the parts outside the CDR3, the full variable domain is SQTIHQWPATLVQPVGSPLSLECTVEGTSNPNLYWYRQAAGRGLQLLFYSVGIGQISSEVPQNLSASRPQDRQFILSSKKLLLSDSGFYLCAWRQLTEAFFGQGTRLTVV.

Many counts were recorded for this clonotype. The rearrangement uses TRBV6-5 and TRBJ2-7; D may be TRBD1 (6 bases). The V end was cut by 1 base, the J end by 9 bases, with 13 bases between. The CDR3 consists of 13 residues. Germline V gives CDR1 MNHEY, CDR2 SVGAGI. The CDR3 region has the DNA TGTGCCAGCAGTTACTTACAGGGTGAGGGGCAGTACTTC. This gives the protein CASSYLQGEGQYF.

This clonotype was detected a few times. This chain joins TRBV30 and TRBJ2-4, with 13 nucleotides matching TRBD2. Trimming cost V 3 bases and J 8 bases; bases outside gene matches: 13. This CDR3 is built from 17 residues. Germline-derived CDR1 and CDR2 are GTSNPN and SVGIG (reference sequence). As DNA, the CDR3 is TGTGCCTGGAGCGACGGACTAGCGGGGGTAGGTGGGGACATTCAGTACTTC. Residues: CAWSDGLAGVGGDIQYF.

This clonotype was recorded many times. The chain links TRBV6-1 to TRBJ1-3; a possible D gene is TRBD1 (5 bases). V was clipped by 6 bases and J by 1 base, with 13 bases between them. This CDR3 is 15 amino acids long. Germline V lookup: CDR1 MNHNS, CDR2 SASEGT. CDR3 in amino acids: CASRGPDSSGNTIYF. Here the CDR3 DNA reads TGTGCCAGCAGAGGCCCAGACAGTTCTGGAAACACCATATATTTT.

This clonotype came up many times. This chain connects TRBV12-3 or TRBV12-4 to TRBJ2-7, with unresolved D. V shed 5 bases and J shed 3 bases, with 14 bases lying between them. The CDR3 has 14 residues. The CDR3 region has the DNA TGTGCCAGCAGTAACCACCTCCCTCGCTACGAGCAGTACTTC. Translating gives CASSNHLPRYEQYF.

DNA of the CDR3: TGTGCCAGCAGCCCTAGGATTAGGACCGGGGAGCTGTTTTTT. Protein product: CASSPRIRTGELFF. The rearrangement links TRBV7-9 to TRBJ2-2; no definite D call. This CDR3 region has 14 residues. V lost 5 bases, J lost 5 bases, and 12 bases lay in between. CDR1 and CDR2 from the germline V gene are SEHNR and FQNEAQ (reference sequence).

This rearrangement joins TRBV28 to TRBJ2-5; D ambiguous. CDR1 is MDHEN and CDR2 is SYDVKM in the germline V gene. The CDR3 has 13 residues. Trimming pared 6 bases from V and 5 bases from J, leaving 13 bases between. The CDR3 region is CASRVDNGETQYF. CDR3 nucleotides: TGTGCCAGCAGGGTAGACAATGGGGAGACCCAGTACTTC.

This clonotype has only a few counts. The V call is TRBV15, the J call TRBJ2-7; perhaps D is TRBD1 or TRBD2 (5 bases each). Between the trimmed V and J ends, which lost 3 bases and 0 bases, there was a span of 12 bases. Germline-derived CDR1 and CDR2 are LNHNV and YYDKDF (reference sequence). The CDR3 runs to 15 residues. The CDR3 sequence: CATSSSPGPSYEQYF. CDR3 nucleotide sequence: TGTGCCACCAGCAGCTCCCCGGGGCCCTCCTACGAGCAGTACTTC. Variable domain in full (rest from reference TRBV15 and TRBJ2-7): DAMVIQNPRYQVTQFGKPVTLSCSQTLNHNVMYWYQQKSSQAPKLLFHYYDKDFNNEADTPDNFQSRRPNTSFCFLDIRSPGLGDTAMYLCATSSSPGPSYEQYFGPGTRLTVT.

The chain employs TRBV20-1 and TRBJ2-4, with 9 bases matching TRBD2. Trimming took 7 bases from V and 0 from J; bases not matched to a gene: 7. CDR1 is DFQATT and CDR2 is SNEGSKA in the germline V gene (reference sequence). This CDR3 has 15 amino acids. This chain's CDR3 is CSVAGGPLAKNIQYF. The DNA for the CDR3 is TGCAGTGTGGCGGGAGGGCCCCTAGCCAAAAACATTCAGTACTTC.

The CDR3 coding sequence is TGTGCCAGCAGCTTGTCTCGAAACGAGCAGTACTTC. Encoded protein: CASSLSRNEQYF. This chain links TRBV5-5 with TRBJ2-7; no clear D. This CDR3 region has 12 residues. The germline V gene encodes CDR1 SGHKS and CDR2 YYEKEE (reference sequence). The V end lost 1 base, the J end lost 5 bases, and 7 bases lay between the germline ends.

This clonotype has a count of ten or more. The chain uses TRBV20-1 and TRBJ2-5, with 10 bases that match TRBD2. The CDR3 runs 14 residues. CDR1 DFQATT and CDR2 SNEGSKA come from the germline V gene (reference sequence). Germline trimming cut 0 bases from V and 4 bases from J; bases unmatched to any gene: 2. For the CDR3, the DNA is TGCAGTGCTAGAGATAGCGGGAGGACAGAGACCCAGTACTTC. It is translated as CSARDSGRTETQYF.

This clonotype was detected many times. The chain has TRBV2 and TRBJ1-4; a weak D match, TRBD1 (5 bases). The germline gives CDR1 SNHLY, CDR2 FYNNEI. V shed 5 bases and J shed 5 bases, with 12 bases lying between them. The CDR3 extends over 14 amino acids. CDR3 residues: CASSFGGVNEKLFF. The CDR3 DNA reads TGTGCCAGCAGTTTCGGGGGGGTCAATGAAAAACTGTTTTTT.

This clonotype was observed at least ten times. The DNA for the CDR3 is TGTGCCACCTCTTCCGGGACAGGGTGGACCTTC. It encodes CATSSGTGWTF. The chain employs TRBV28 and TRBJ1-2; 9 bases match TRBD1. The junction had 11 bases not matched to a gene; V was cut back by 10 bases and J by 14 bases. The CDR3 contains 11 residues. Per germline, CDR1 MDHEN and CDR2 SYDVKM.

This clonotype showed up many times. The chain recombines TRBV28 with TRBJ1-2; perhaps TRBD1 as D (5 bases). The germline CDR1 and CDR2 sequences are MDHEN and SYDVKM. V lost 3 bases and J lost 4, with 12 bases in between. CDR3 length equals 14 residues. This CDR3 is CASSFGGFSYGYTF. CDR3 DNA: TGTGCCAGCAGTTTCGGGGGTTTTAGCTATGGCTACACCTTC.

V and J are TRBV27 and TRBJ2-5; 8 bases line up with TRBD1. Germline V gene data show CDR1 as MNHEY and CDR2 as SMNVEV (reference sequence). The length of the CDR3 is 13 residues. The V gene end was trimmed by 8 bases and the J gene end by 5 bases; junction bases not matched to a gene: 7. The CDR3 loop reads CASGPGGSETQYF. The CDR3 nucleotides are TGTGCCAGCGGCCCAGGGGGCTCGGAGACCCAGTACTTC.

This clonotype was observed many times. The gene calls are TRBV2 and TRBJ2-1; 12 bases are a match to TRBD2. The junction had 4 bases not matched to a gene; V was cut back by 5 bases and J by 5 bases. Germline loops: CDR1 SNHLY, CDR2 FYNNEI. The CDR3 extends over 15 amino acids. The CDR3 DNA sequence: TGTGCCAGCAGTTGGACTAGCGGGAAAAACAATGAGCAGTTCTTC. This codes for CASSWTSGKNNEQFF.

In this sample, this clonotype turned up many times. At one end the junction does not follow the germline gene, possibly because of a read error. CDR3 coding DNA: TGTGCCAGCAGTCACACTCCAAGGGCGATCGGGTTCTTC. Protein sequence: CASSHTPRAIGFF. This chain connects TRBV2 to TRBJ2-5; no firm D call. The CDR3 contains 13 residues. Germline CDR1 is SNHLY and CDR2 is FYNNEI.

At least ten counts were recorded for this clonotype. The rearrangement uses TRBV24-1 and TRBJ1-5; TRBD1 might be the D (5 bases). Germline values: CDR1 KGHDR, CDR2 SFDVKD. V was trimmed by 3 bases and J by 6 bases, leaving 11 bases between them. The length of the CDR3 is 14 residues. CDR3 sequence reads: CATSDGAGIQPQHF. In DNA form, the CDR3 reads TGTGCCACCAGTGATGGGGCAGGGATTCAGCCCCAGCATTTT.